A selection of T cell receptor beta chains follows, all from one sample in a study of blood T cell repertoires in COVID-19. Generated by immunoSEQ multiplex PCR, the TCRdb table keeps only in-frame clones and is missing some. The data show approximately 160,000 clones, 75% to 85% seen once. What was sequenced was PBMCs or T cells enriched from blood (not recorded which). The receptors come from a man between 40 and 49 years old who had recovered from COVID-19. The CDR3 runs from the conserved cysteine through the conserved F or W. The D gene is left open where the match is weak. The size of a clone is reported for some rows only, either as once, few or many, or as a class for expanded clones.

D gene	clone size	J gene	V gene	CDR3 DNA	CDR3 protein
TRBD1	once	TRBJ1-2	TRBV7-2	TGTGCCAGCAGCTTAAGCGCCGGGACAGGGGATTATGGCTACACCTTC	CASSLSAGTGDYGYTF
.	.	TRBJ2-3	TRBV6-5	TGTGCCAGCAGATACCAGACTGCTAGCACAGATACGCAGTATTTT	CASRYQTASTDTQYF
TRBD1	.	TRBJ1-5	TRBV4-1	TGCGCCAGCAGCCGGAGTGGACAGGGGTCAGGGCAGCCCCAGCATTTT	CASSRSGQGSGQPQHF
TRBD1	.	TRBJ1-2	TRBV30	TGTGCCTGGGCAGGGGGGAGCTATGGCTACACCTTC	CAWAGGSYGYTF
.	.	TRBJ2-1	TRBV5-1	TGCGCCAGCAGCTTGGCACAGATTAGCTCCTACAATGAGCAGTTCTTC	CASSLAQISSYNEQFF
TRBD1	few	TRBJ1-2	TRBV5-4	TGTGCCAGCAGCTTGCGAGGGGGCATCTATGGCTACACCTTC	CASSLRGGIYGYTF
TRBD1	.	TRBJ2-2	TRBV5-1	TGCGCCAGCAGCCCACAGGGGACCGGGGAGCTGTTTTTT	CASSPQGTGELFF
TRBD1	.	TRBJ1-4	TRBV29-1	TGCAGCGTAGTTCATACAGGGGCGGCTAATGAAAAACTGTTTTTT	CSVVHTGAANEKLFF
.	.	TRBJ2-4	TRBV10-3	TGTGCCATCAGTGAGTCGCGGGGGCTGGGGAACATTCAGTACTTC	CAISESRGLGNIQYF
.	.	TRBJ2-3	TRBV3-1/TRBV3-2	TGTGCCAGCAGCCTCACAGGGAGTACAGGTACGCAGTATTTT	CASSLTGSTGTQYF
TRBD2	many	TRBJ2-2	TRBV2	TGTGCCAGCAGAAGGGGCGGGGGGAACACCGGGGAGCTGTTTTTT	CASRRGGGNTGELFF
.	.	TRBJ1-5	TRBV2	TGTGCCAGCAGTGAAAGAAAAGGGGTTGGCTATAGCAATCAGCCCCAGCATTTT	CASSERKGVGYSNQPQHF
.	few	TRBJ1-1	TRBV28	TGTGCCAGCAGTACCACCCTATTATCAGCTTTCTTT	CASSTTLLSAFF
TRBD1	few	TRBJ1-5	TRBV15	TGTGCCACCAGCAGAGACGGGGGGGTACAGGGGTCCCAGCATTTT	CATSRDGGVQGSQHF
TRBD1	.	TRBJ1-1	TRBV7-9	TGTGCCAGCAGCTACGACAGGGGAGCTGAAGCTTTCTTT	CASSYDRGAEAFF
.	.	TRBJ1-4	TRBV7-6	TGTGCCAGCAGCATCCAGGGTATGGGGGGAGAAAAACTGTTTTTT	CASSIQGMGGEKLFF
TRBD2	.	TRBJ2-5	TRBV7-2	TGTGCCAGCAGCTTAGATGGACTAGACCAAGAGACCCAGTACTTC	CASSLDGLDQETQYF
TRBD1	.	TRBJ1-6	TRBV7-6	TGTGCCAGCAGCGTGAGGACAGGGGGGTCACCCCTCCACTTT	CASSVRTGGSPLHF
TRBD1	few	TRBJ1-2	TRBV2	TGTGCCAGCAGGAACAGGGGTAACTATGGCTACACCTTC	CASRNRGNYGYTF
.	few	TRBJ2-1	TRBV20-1	TGCAGTGCTAGTGTATACGGTCGTAATGAGCAGTTCTTC	CSASVYGRNEQFF
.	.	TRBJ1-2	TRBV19	TGTGCCAGTAGTCTCGATCGCAGGGCTGGCTACACCTTC	CASSLDRRAGYTF
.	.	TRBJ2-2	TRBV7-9	TGTGCCAGCACCCTCCGGGGGAACACCGGGGAGCTGTTTTTT	CASTLRGNTGELFF
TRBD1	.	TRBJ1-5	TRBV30	TGTGCCTGGAGTGGACAGGGGGCTGTCCAGCCCCAGCATTTT	CAWSGQGAVQPQHF
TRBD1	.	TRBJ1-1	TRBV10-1	TGCGCCAGCAGCGTCTTCCCTATGGGGACAGGGAGGGGGAACACTGAAGCTTTCTTT	CASSVFPMGTGRGNTEAFF
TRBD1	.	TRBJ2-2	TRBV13	TGTGCCAGCAGCTTAGAACGGAGGACAGGGTTCGGTCAGAACACCGGGGAGCTGTTTTTT	CASSLERRTGFGQNTGELFF
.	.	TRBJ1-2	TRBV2	TGTGCCAGCAGTGAAAGAGCGGGTCTACTAACTAACTATGGCTACACCTTC	CASSERAGLLTNYGYTF
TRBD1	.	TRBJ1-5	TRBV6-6	TGTGCCAGCAGTCTCACTAGGGGGCGACAGCCCCAGCATTTT	CASSLTRGRQPQHF
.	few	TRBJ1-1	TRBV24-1	TGTGCCACCAGTGGCCTCAGCACAGGGACCTTGAACACTGAAGCTTTCTTT	CATSGLSTGTLNTEAFF
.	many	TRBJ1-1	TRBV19	TGTGCCAGTAGCATAACAGAGGGCACTGAAGCTTTCTTT	CASSITEGTEAFF
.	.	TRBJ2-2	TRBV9	TGTGCCAGCAGCGTAGATCAGTACCCCGGGGAGCTGTTTTTT	CASSVDQYPGELFF
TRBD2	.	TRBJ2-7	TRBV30	TGTGCCTGGAGTGTACTCGGCGGGGGGGCCTACGAGCAGTACTTC	CAWSVLGGGAYEQYF
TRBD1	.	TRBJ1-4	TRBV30	TGTGCCTGGAGTGAGACAGGGCACGAAAAACTGTTTTTT	CAWSETGHEKLFF
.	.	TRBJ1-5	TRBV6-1	TGTGCCAGCAGTGGGGGGCGGGAGACGTATAGCAATCAGCCCCAGCATTTT	CASSGGRETYSNQPQHF
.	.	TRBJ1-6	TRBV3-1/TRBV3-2	TGTGCCAGCAGCTACAGGGTTGATTCACCCCTCCACTTT	CASSYRVDSPLHF
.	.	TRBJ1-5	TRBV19	TGTGCCAGTAGTATCCAGGGAGGTGGTAGCAATCAGCCCCAGCATTTT	CASSIQGGGSNQPQHF
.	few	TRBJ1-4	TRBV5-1	TGCGCCAGCAGCTCCTCAGGGGCGTTGAATGAAAAACTGTTTTTT	CASSSSGALNEKLFF
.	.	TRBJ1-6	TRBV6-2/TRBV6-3	TGTGCCAGCAGTTACGTCAGCGATAATTCACCCCTCCACTTT	CASSYVSDNSPLHF
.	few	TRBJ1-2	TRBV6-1	TGTGCCAGCAGTGAAGGGGCCAACTATGGCTACACCTTC	CASSEGANYGYTF
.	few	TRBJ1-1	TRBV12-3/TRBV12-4	TGTGCCAGCAGGACAGTCACGAACACTGAAGCTTTCTTT	CASRTVTNTEAFF
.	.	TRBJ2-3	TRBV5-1	TGCGCCAGCAGCTTGGATTTGTTAGGGGGTGCGACAGATACGCAGTATTTT	CASSLDLLGGATDTQYF
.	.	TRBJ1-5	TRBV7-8	TGTGCCAGCAGCTTAGGAGGGAGTCAGCCCCAGCATTTT	CASSLGGSQPQHF
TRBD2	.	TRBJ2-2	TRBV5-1	TGCGCCAGCAGCTTGTCGGCTAGCGGAGCCGGGGAGCTGTTTTTT	CASSLSASGAGELFF
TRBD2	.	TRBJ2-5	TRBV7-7	TGTGCCAGCAGCCCACGGGGGGGGCCGGAGGAGACCCAGTACTTC	CASSPRGGPEETQYF
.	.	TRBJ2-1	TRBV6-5	TGTGCCAGCAGTCGGGACTCCCAGAGGGAGCAGTTCTTC	CASSRDSQREQFF
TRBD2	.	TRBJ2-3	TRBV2	TGTGCCAGCAGTTCCCCCGGGACTAGCGGGGAAACAGATACGCAGTATTTT	CASSSPGTSGETDTQYF
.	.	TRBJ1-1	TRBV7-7	TGTGCCAGCAGTATGACGGGGGGCGCGAACACTGAAGCTTTCTTT	CASSMTGGANTEAFF
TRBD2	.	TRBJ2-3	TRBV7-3	TGTGCCAGCAGACTCGGACTAGCGGCAGATACGCAGTATTTT	CASRLGLAADTQYF
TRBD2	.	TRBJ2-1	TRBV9	TGTGCCAGCAGCGTAGGTAGCGGGGGTTACAATGAGCAGTTCTTC	CASSVGSGGYNEQFF
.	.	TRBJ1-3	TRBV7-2	TGTGCCAGCAGCACAAGTCGTTTGGCAGCTGGAAACACCATATATTTT	CASSTSRLAAGNTIYF
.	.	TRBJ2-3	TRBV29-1	TGCAGCGTTCTTGGCGGGTCGAGGGCAGATACGCAGTATTTT	CSVLGGSRADTQYF
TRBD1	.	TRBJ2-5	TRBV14	TGTGCCAGCAGCCCGGACAGGGGGTCTCGGGGGGAGACCCAGTACTTC	CASSPDRGSRGETQYF
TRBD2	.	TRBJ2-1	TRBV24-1	TGTGCCACCAGTGAAGCCCGTAGCGGGCCATCCTACAATGAGCAGTTCTTC	CATSEARSGPSYNEQFF